The source of this TCR beta chain is a study of T cells in Graves' hyperthyroidism and ophthalmopathy (dated by TCRdb to about 2019). For context, the study as a whole: To identify TCR V-J signatures that set the groups apart, the researchers used a discovery cohort of about a hundred patients, made up of 43 with Graves' ophthalmopathy and about 59 with stable Graves' hyperthyroidism. Prospective prediction of ophthalmopathy was tested in an independent validation cohort of 18 to 20 hyperthyroidism patients and around 16 patients who later progressed to ophthalmopathy. TCR Vbeta CDR3 sequencing of approximately 140 peripheral blood samples (roughly 41 ophthalmopathy, 75 to 80 hyperthyroidism and approximately 17 progressor patients) is reported in the paper. The approximately 97 discovery patients were randomly divided into training and test sets at a 7:3 ratio. After sampling, hyperthyroidism patients received methimazole starting at 30 mg daily, and ophthalmopathy patients received high-dose intravenous methylprednisolone. In several Graves' hyperthyroidism patients, the study also compared T-cell repertoires from thyroid tissue with T-cell repertoires from blood.

Ten or more counts support this clonotype. What antigen it recognizes has not been identified. Qualities for individual bases were not recorded, and no much larger clone is one base off. TCR beta CDR3 regions were amplified from RNA transcripts. The first round of RT-PCR for the TCR CDR3 was performed with the HTBI primer set and the Qiagen OneStep RT-PCR kit. A second multiplex PCR round built the libraries, followed by size selection and purification. Paired-end sequencing of the libraries was performed with 100 bp reads on an Illumina HiSeq2000. From the authors' description of their analysis: SOAPnuke was used to process the raw data, throwing out any read that contained adapters or uncalled bases, had a mean Phred below 15, or lacked an exact constant-primer or identifier match. High-quality paired reads were merged using COPE v1.2.5, and each unique nucleotide sequence was defined as a clonotype. Clonotypes were aligned to IMGT TRBV, TRBD and TRBJ reference segments using MiTCR v1.1. The analysis included only V-J combinations with a frequency above 0.0001, which together covered more than 98% of the repertoires. The TCS score was defined as the ratio of F50 (clonal expansion) to E x V (chaos), calculated using BLOSUM62-based TCRdist between CDR3 peptides within each V-J. Welch's t-statistics and random forest reduced around 550 V-J features to around 14, which were used in a naive Bayes classifier (R e1071). Thyroid-blood repertoire similarity was quantified with the Morisita-Horn index. TCRdb redid the processing of the public reads, applying fastp at Q25 and MiXCR, and retained in-frame beta chains. A single entry per CDR3 protein holds the most common genes and DNA from its merged rows. The authors' filters were not applied to this entry. The sample table shows around 620,000 distinct CDR3 sequences, and 40% to 55% are seen once. The ten top clones hold around 19% of the sample.

The study excluded patients with uncontrolled infections, other autoimmune diseases, pregnancy or lactation. Diagnoses were established on the basis of clinical symptoms, serum thyroxine and TRAb, thyroid ultrasound, and orbital computed tomography. Total RNA was extracted with Trizol reagent, and quality was checked on an Agilent 2100 Bioanalyzer. Overall study results and their limits: Sample size was not statistically predetermined, and blinding of investigators to group allocation was not performed. Most expanded thyroid clonotypes (frequency above 0.001) were also found in blood, which suggests that blood repertoires may mirror thyroid immune responses. A model built on a 13 V-J signature distinguished ophthalmopathy from stable hyperthyroidism, reaching roughly 88% sensitivity and about 81% specificity in cross-validation and 80%/75% in testing. In validation, the model predicted progression to ophthalmopathy a median of around six months before onset, with approximately 70% sensitivity and about 72% specificity.

At the junction V is shortened by 0 bases and J by 8 bases; bases outside the gene matches: 5. Measured from the cysteine to the phenylalanine, the CDR3 is 14 residues long. This entry keeps only the CDR3 DNA: 42 bases, framed from base 1. From a lookup of the germline V gene (reference sequence), CDR1 and CDR2 are LGHDT and YNNKEL. This sequence originates from an adult woman with Graves' disease, either hyperthyroidism or ophthalmopathy (not recorded which). This chain joins TRBV3-1 to TRBJ1-2; 8 junctional bases match TRBD1. Sample: peripheral blood or thyroid tissue (not recorded which). CDR3 reads: CASSQELRGLGYTF. Read as DNA, the sequence is TGTGCCAGCAGCCAAGAACTCAGGGGGCTCGGCTACACCTTC.